These 6 T cell receptor beta chains originate from one sample sequenced in a study of blood T cells in healthy people across ages. A second about 7 to 11 cycle PCR used barcoded and J-beta primers. TCRdb re-analysed the 5' RACE reads in MiXCR, keeping a single row per CDR3 protein. The sample has fewer than 900,000 distinct CDR3 sequences; approximately 39% are singletons. The sequencing sample was made of blood. The receptor set was obtained from a woman in her sixties in good health.

V usage is TRBV19 and J usage is TRBJ2-5, with 12 bases aligning to TRBD2. The germline V gene has CDR1 LNHDA and CDR2 SQIVND (reference sequence). The CDR3 loop spans 16 amino acids. The V and J ends lost 5 bases and 11 bases, in that order; junction bases with no gene match: 15. The CDR3 region is CASSSRLAGDYNEQYF. CDR3 in DNA: TGTGCCAGTAGTTCGAGACTAGCGGGGGACTACAATGAGCAGTACTTC.

This rearrangement joins TRBV20-1 to TRBJ2-5, with 8 bases aligning to TRBD2. In germline, CDR1 is DFQATT, CDR2 SNEGSKA (reference sequence). CDR3 size: 13 residues. Trimming at V came to 6 bases and at J to 11 bases, leaving 14 bases not matched to a gene. The CDR3 here is CSAPIGREREQYF. DNA for the CDR3: TGCAGTGCCCCAATTGGGCGGGAGCGGGAGCAGTACTTC.

The table lists this clonotype with a few counts. The CDR3 nucleotides read TGCGCCAGCAGCCTCGGTGGCAGCGCCCACGAGCAGTACTTC. Translating it yields CASSLGGSAHEQYF. J is TRBJ2-7 and V is TRBV5-1; D call uncertain. The CDR3 has 14 amino acids. CDR1 and CDR2 from the germline V gene are SGHRS and YFSETQ. Trimming pared 4 bases from V and 5 bases from J, leaving 16 bases between. The whole variable domain, remainder taken from reference TRBV5-1 and TRBJ2-7, is KAGVTQTPRYLIKTRGQQVTLSCSPISGHRSVSWYQQTPGQGLQFLFEYFSETQRNKGNFPGRFSGRQFSNSRSEMNVSTLELGDSALYLCASSLGGSAHEQYFGPGTRLTVT.

V gene TRBV27 combines with J gene TRBJ2-1; 9 bases are shared with TRBD2. The CDR3 runs to 17 residues. Germline CDR1 is MNHEY and CDR2 is SMNVEV (reference sequence). V gave up 6 bases and J gave up 0 bases; unmatched junction bases: 9. For the CDR3, the DNA is TGTGCCAGCAGACCGCGGGGGGGGCGGGGCTCCTACAATGAGCAGTTCTTC. Translating gives CASRPRGGRGSYNEQFF.

CDR3 sequence (DNA): TGCGCCAGCACCTACGGACAGGGGGAAGGCTACACCTTC. Its protein product is CASTYGQGEGYTF. The chain carries TRBV5-1 and TRBJ1-2, with 10 bases lining up with TRBD1. Germline trimming cut 6 bases from V and 8 bases from J; bases unmatched to any gene: 7. This CDR3 has 13 amino acids. Germline lookup yields CDR1 SGHRS and CDR2 YFSETQ.

This rearrangement joins TRBV28 to TRBJ2-7; possible D gene TRBD2, 6 bases. Deletions cut 4 bases from V and 4 bases from J, with 17 bases between. The CDR3 consists of 15 residues. The germline CDR1 and CDR2 sequences are MDHEN and SYDVKM. The CDR3 loop is CASSSPDGGFYEQYF. The CDR3 coding sequence is TGTGCCAGCAGTTCCCCGGACGGAGGGTTTTACGAGCAGTACTTC.